This section outlines one T cell receptor (beta chain) sequence together with its context. These data belong to a study of blood T cell repertoires in COVID-19. About the study: Specimens from acute and convalescent COVID-19 originated in the United States, Italy and Spain.

Trimming shortened V by 3 bases and J by 2 bases, and 16 bases separated the two germline ends. This CDR3 has 16 amino acids. Germline CDR1 reads SGHRS; CDR2 reads YFSETQ. In the original analysis: Cell counts per sample came from amplifying reference gene primers. Clones were read by immunoSEQ multiplex PCR, and TCRdb kept only the in-frame ones, dropping some. Clone size and the V and J calls come from that table; the DNA yielded D and trimming. The sample holds about 23,000 clones, 94% seen once. This sequence joins TRBV5-1 and TRBJ2-3, with D maybe TRBD2 (5 bases). This receptor was identified in a woman aged 45-59 years with active COVID-19. The specimen sequenced was peripheral blood. CDR3 sequence (DNA): TGCGCCAGCAGCTCCCTCGGTCCGGGGATCACAGATACGCAGTATTTT. It translates to CASSSLGPGITDTQYF.